This T cell receptor (beta chain) was captured by sequencing in a study of CD8 T cells in ankylosing spondylitis. Study observations and caveats: It appeared that ankylosing spondylitis blood was characterized by a TCR beta motif of fewer than 10 highly homologous variants. Before this, some motif variants had been reported in reactive arthritis synovial fluid and blood.

This clonotype was found many times. Antigen specificity is unknown. Using quantitative 5'-RACE with molecular barcodes, the authors made TCR beta libraries. MiXCR was run by TCRdb on the 5' RACE reads, yielding one entry per CDR3 protein. This table holds around 490,000 distinct CDR3 sequences, roughly 5.2% found once. V was shortened by 1 base and J by 6 bases, with 12 bases between the two germline ends. Germline V gene lookup returns CDR1 SEHNR and CDR2 FQNEAQ (reference sequence). The CDR3 totals 14 residues. The source of this sequence is a male donor with ankylosing spondylitis. This chain links TRBV7-9 with TRBJ1-1; no firm D call. Sequencing input: blood, either unsorted or a sorted T cell fraction (not recorded which). CDR3 sequence: CASSLVAGSAEAFF. The CDR3 nucleotides read TGTGCCAGCAGCTTAGTCGCCGGTTCGGCTGAAGCTTTCTTT.